A selection of T cell receptor beta chains follows, all from one sample in a study of blood T cell repertoires in COVID-19. Profiled with immunoSEQ multiplex PCR; TCRdb holds only in-frame clones, not every one. This sample has 72,000 or so clones; approximately 88% occur once, and the top ten carry approximately 5%. Specimen: peripheral blood. These receptors were taken from a man in his fifties with active COVID-19. The CDR3 runs from the conserved cysteine through the conserved F or W. D genes are given only for firm matches. Size is stated for part of the rows, as once, few or many counts, or as a class when the clone is expanded.

CDR3 | DNA | D | size | J | V
CASSLAGTPVLFF | TGTGCCAGCAGCTTAGCGGGCACTCCGGTGCTGTTTTTT | . | . | TRBJ2-2 | TRBV7-8
CASSSPTGTNEKLFF | TGTGCCAGCAGTTCCCCGACAGGGACTAATGAAAAACTGTTTTTT | TRBD1 | . | TRBJ1-4 | TRBV6-2/TRBV6-3
CASSRLADYGYTF | TGTGCCAGCAGCCGACTGGCGGACTATGGCTACACCTTC | . | . | TRBJ1-2 | TRBV16
CSVASMGLAGSSYNEQFF | TGCAGCGTCGCCTCTATGGGGCTAGCGGGTTCCTCCTACAATGAGCAGTTCTTC | TRBD2 | . | TRBJ2-1 | TRBV29-1
CASSLRDRGRATEAFF | TGTGCCAGCTCACTCCGGGACAGGGGGCGCGCCACTGAAGCTTTCTTT | TRBD1 | . | TRBJ1-1 | TRBV18
CASSLARTEAFF | TGTGCCAGCAGTTTAGCCAGGACAGAGGCTTTCTTT | . | few | TRBJ1-1 | TRBV28
CASSLKQGREKLFF | TGTGCCAGCAGTTTAAAACAGGGACGCGAAAAACTGTTTTTT | . | . | TRBJ1-4 | TRBV28
CASSRSRGTYGYTF | TGTGCCAGCAGCCGATCCCGGGGTACATATGGCTACACCTTC | . | . | TRBJ1-2 | TRBV27
CASSILTGTGGGTGELFF | TGCGCCAGCAGCATCTTAACCGGGACAGGGGGCGGAACCGGGGAGCTGTTTTTT | TRBD1 | . | TRBJ2-2 | TRBV5-1
CASSETDRGSYNSPLHF | TGCGCCAGCAGCGAAACCGACAGGGGCTCATATAATTCACCCCTCCACTTT | TRBD1 | . | TRBJ1-6 | TRBV5-1
CASSYSSRGSLYGYTF | TGTGCCAGCAGTTACTCGAGTAGAGGGTCCCTCTATGGCTACACCTTC | . | . | TRBJ1-2 | TRBV6-6
CASSGDRVSNQPQHF | TGCGCCAGCAGCGGGGACAGGGTGAGCAATCAGCCCCAGCATTTT | TRBD1 | . | TRBJ1-5 | TRBV4-3
CASSPGQTTDTQYF | TGCGCCAGCAGCCCTGGACAGACCACAGATACGCAGTATTTT | . | . | TRBJ2-3 | TRBV5-1
CASSVSGTSGTDTQYF | TGTGCCAGCAGCGTGTCCGGGACTAGCGGCACAGATACGCAGTATTTT | TRBD2 | . | TRBJ2-3 | TRBV9
CASSSGSRDRGKLFF | TGTGCCAGCAGCTCGGGGTCCCGGGACAGGGGTAAACTGTTTTTT | TRBD1 | . | TRBJ1-4 | TRBV7-2
CASSGLGGSTGELFF | TGCGCCAGCAGCGGATTAGGGGGCAGCACCGGGGAGCTGTTTTTT | TRBD1 | . | TRBJ2-2 | TRBV4-1
CASSPGGSYEQYF | TGTGCCAGCTCACCCGGGGGCTCCTACGAGCAGTACTTC | . | . | TRBJ2-7 | TRBV18
CASSYSGGGNTGELFF | TGTGCCAGTAGTTACTCCGGGGGGGGGAACACCGGGGAGCTGTTTTTT | TRBD2 | . | TRBJ2-2 | TRBV6-6
CASSRRASSSYEQYF | TGTGCCAGCAGCCGTCGGGCTAGCAGCTCCTACGAGCAGTACTTC | . | . | TRBJ2-7 | TRBV7-2
CASSQAAGGAYEQYF | TGTGCCAGCAGCCAAGCGGCGGGAGGGGCCTACGAGCAGTACTTC | TRBD2 | . | TRBJ2-7 | TRBV3-1/TRBV3-2
CASSLRRGGEKLFF | TGTGCCAGCAGTTTACGGCGGGGCGGGGAAAAACTGTTTTTT | . | once | TRBJ1-4 | TRBV27
CASLLVGTGNSPLHF | TGTGCCAGCCTATTAGTCGGGACAGGGAATTCACCCCTCCACTTT | TRBD1 | . | TRBJ1-6 | TRBV6-5